One and the same sample provided the 26 T cell receptor beta chains below, sequenced in a study of blood T cell repertoires in COVID-19. The method was immunoSEQ multiplex PCR; TCRdb's version includes in-frame clones alone and lacks a portion of them. The sample includes roughly 170,000 clones, around nine tenths of them seen just once. Sequences were obtained from peripheral blood. The source is a woman aged 18-30 years who had recovered from COVID-19.

V gene TRBV25-1 combines with J gene TRBJ1-5; possibly TRBD1 for D (6 bases). Trimming removed 9 bases from V and 2 bases from J, with 23 bases in between. Germline CDR1 is MGHDK and CDR2 is SYGVNS. This CDR3 region has 17 residues. The CDR3 sequence: CASRFRDLPGGNQPQHF. DNA of the CDR3: TGTGCCAGTAGATTCCGGGACCTACCAGGGGGCAATCAGCCCCAGCATTTT.

This clone was seen just once. DNA for the CDR3: TGCAGCGTTGCCCCATGGGGGGGCTTAGCCAAAAACATTCAGTACTTC. As protein: CSVAPWGGLAKNIQYF. This chain links TRBV29-1 with TRBJ2-4; D is perhaps TRBD2 (7 bases). Per the germline V gene, CDR1 is SQVTM and CDR2 is ANQGSEA. CDR3 length: 16 residues. V dropped 4 bases and J dropped 0 bases, with 16 bases sitting between them.

CDR3 in DNA: TGTGCCAGCAGCCCCGGACAGGGAACGCGAGAGCAGTACGTC. Protein: CASSPGQGTREQYV. The rearrangement links TRBV7-8 to TRBJ2-7; the match to TRBD1 covers 8 bases. The CDR3 totals 14 residues. CDR1 is SGHVS and CDR2 is FQNEAQ in the germline V gene. Trimming took 5 bases from V and 7 from J; bases not matched to a gene: 10.

The chain joins TRBV5-4 to TRBJ2-3; 12 positions agree with TRBD2. Germline V CDR1 and CDR2: SGHNT, YYREEE (reference sequence). The CDR3 runs to 16 residues. V trimming: 0 bases; J trimming: 4 bases; junction bases outside the gene matches: 3. CDR3: CASSLGLAGAADTQYF. DNA of the CDR3: TGTGCCAGCAGCTTGGGACTAGCGGGGGCAGCAGATACGCAGTATTTT.

The rearrangement uses TRBV7-6 and TRBJ2-2; tentative D call: TRBD1 (5 bases). The CDR3 is made up of 16 amino acids. Germline CDR1 SGHVS, CDR2 FNYEAQ. Trimming shortened V by 2 bases and J by 1 base, and 11 bases separated the two germline ends. The CDR3 is CASSLWAGQNTGELFF. DNA of the CDR3: TGTGCCAGCAGCTTATGGGCAGGACAGAACACCGGGGAGCTGTTTTTT.

The gene calls are TRBV7-9 and TRBJ2-2; 9 positions agree with TRBD1. Germline assignment: CDR1 SEHNR and CDR2 FQNEAQ (reference sequence). The CDR3 length is 16 residues. Trimming cost V 4 bases and J 6 bases; bases outside gene matches: 9. The CDR3 coding sequence is TGTGCCAGCAGCTCCCTACCGGGACAGGGCCCCGGGGAGCTGTTTTTT. Amino acid sequence: CASSSLPGQGPGELFF. Full variable domain (missing parts from reference TRBV7-9 and TRBJ2-2): DTGVSQNPRHKITKRGQNVTFRCDPISEHNRLYWYRQTLGQGPEFLTYFQNEAQLEKSRLLSDRFSAERPKGSFSTLEIQRTEQGDSAMYLCASSSLPGQGPGELFFGEGSRLTVL.

The V and J genes are TRBV7-9 and TRBJ2-7; 10 nucleotides align to TRBD2. The CDR3 covers 14 residues. V gave up 4 bases and J gave up 2 bases; unmatched junction bases: 2. Germline CDR1 and CDR2: SEHNR and FQNEAQ (reference sequence). The CDR3 region has the DNA TGTGCCAGCAGCTCGACTAGCGGGCCCTACGAGCAGTACGTC. It is translated as CASSSTSGPYEQYV.

The chain recombines TRBV30 with TRBJ1-1; TRBD1 is a possible D gene (5 bases). V lost 4 bases to trimming and J lost 8 bases, with 14 bases between them. The CDR3 sequence is 12 residues long. From germline, CDR1 is GTSNPN and CDR2 SVGIG (reference sequence). In nucleotides, the CDR3 is TGTGCCTGGAACCGGGACGGGGGAGAAGCTTTCTTT. Amino acids: CAWNRDGGEAFF.

V is TRBV9 and J is TRBJ2-1, with 8 bases fitting TRBD2. V gave up 1 base and J gave up 6 bases; unmatched junction bases: 3. The CDR3 is 14 amino acids. Germline V gene sequence: CDR1 SGDLS, CDR2 YYNGEE. CDR3 in DNA: TGTGCCAGCAGCGTAAGCGGGGGCACCAATGAGCAGTTCTTC. This sequence encodes CASSVSGGTNEQFF.

V is TRBV6-5 and J is TRBJ2-1; the D gene is possibly TRBD1 (6 bases). Trimming stripped 2 bases from V and 14 bases from J, with 19 bases between. CDR1 is MNHEY, CDR2 SVGAGI, per germline. The CDR3 contains 14 residues. The CDR3 sequence is CASSYEPGQGRKFF. As DNA, the CDR3 is TGTGCCAGCAGTTACGAGCCGGGGCAGGGGAGAAAGTTCTTC.

This clone occurred many times. The chain joins TRBV2 to TRBJ2-3; tentatively, D is TRBD2 (6 bases). V shed 4 bases and J shed 1 base, with 15 bases lying between them. Germline loops: CDR1 SNHLY, CDR2 FYNNEI. The CDR3 covers 16 residues. The CDR3: CASSVLAGLGTDTQYF. The DNA for the CDR3 is TGTGCCAGCAGTGTATTGGCGGGGTTGGGCACAGATACGCAGTATTTT.

J is TRBJ2-3 and V is TRBV29-1; 8 bases align to TRBD2. The V segment lost 5 bases and the J segment 1 base; nucleotides outside the gene matches: 8. Germline V gene data show CDR1 as SQVTM and CDR2 as ANQGSEA. The CDR3 loop spans 15 amino acids. In DNA, the CDR3 is TGCAGCGTTACTAGCGGAGGGAAGGGCACAGATACGCAGTATTTT. Translated, it gives CSVTSGGKGTDTQYF.

The CDR3 DNA is TGTGCCAGCAGGTTCACAGGGGACTATGGCTACACCTTC. Its translation: CASRFTGDYGYTF. V is TRBV27 and J is TRBJ1-2, with 7 bases fitting TRBD1. The ends lost 6 bases at V and 3 bases at J; junction bases unmatched: 4. The CDR3 spans 13 residues. Germline V gives CDR1 MNHEY, CDR2 SMNVEV (reference sequence).

The chain uses TRBV7-9 and TRBJ1-2; 7 nucleotides agree with TRBD1. Trimming at V came to 3 bases and at J to 7 bases, leaving 2 bases not matched to a gene. Germline values: CDR1 SEHNR, CDR2 FQNEAQ (reference sequence). The CDR3 extends over 12 amino acids. The CDR3, as DNA: TGTGCCAGCAGCTTTTGGGACAGTGGCTACACCTTC. Encoded protein: CASSFWDSGYTF.

The CDR3 DNA follows: TGTGCCAGCACCTACGTCGGGGCCAACGTCCTGACTTTC. It yields the protein CASTYVGANVLTF. This sequence joins TRBV12-3 or TRBV12-4 and TRBJ2-6; D unclear. The CDR3 has 13 amino acids. Trimming left V 7 bases short and J 4 bases short, with 8 bases between.

V and J are TRBV7-7 and TRBJ2-2; possibly TRBD2 for D (6 bases). CDR1 is SSHAT, CDR2 FNYEAQ, per germline (reference sequence). V shed 3 bases and J shed 3 bases, with 11 bases lying between them. The CDR3 is made up of 15 amino acids. The CDR3: CASSFSGGDTGELFF. DNA for the CDR3: TGTGCCAGCAGCTTTAGCGGAGGCGACACCGGGGAGCTGTTTTTT.

The chain has TRBV2 and TRBJ2-5; 8 positions agree with TRBD2. V was clipped by 4 bases and J by 4 bases; unmatched bases: 2. Germline V CDR1 and CDR2: SNHLY, FYNNEI. The CDR3 loop spans 13 amino acids. CDR3 amino acids: CASSVAGPETQYF. CDR3 nucleotide sequence: TGTGCCAGCAGTGTAGCGGGGCCAGAGACCCAGTACTTC. The whole variable domain, remainder taken from reference TRBV2 and TRBJ2-5, is EPEVTQTPSHQVTQMGQEVILRCVPISNHLYFYWYRQILGQKVEFLVSFYNNEISEKSEIFDDQFSVERPDGSNFTLKIRSTKLEDSAMYFCASSVAGPETQYFGPGTRLLVL.

V and J are TRBV7-9 and TRBJ1-2; no clear D. The CDR3 has 14 amino acids. V was cut by 2 bases and J by 3 bases, with 10 bases left in between. Germline loops: CDR1 SEHNR, CDR2 FQNEAQ (reference sequence). The DNA of the CDR3 is TGTGCCAGCAGCTTACTTCAGGTAGACTATGGCTACACCTTC. This codes for CASSLLQVDYGYTF.

The chain joins TRBV7-7 to TRBJ2-5; 11 bases match TRBD1. The CDR3 runs 15 residues. Trimming removed 5 bases from V and 5 bases from J; junction bases left unmatched: 7. The germline V gene encodes CDR1 SSHAT and CDR2 FNYEAQ (reference sequence). Written as DNA, the CDR3 is TGTGCCAGCAGCCCGGACAGGGGGCGCCGGGAGACCCAGTACTTC. Translation gives CASSPDRGRRETQYF.

CDR3 nucleotide sequence: TGTGCTAGTGGTTTTAGTACAGTTCCTTACTACACCTTC. Amino acids: CASGFSTVPYYTF. The chain joins TRBV12-5 to TRBJ1-2; no definite D call. Trimming stripped 3 bases from V and 10 bases from J, with 15 bases between. CDR1 is LGHNT and CDR2 is FRNRAP in the germline V gene. This CDR3 has 13 amino acids.

The J gene is TRBJ2-3, the V gene TRBV5-1; the D gene is possibly TRBD1 (6 bases). The CDR3 totals 16 residues. Germline-derived CDR1 and CDR2 are SGHRS and YFSETQ. Trimming removed 0 bases at V and 1 base at J, with 12 bases between. The DNA for the CDR3 is TGCGCCAGCAGCTTGGAGGTGGGGGCCGGCACAGATACGCAGTATTTT. Translated: CASSLEVGAGTDTQYF.

This chain joins TRBV3-1 (or the pseudogene TRBV3-2) and TRBJ2-1, with TRBD2 as a possible D gene (7 bases). Trimming took off 2 bases at V and 9 bases at J, with 14 bases between the two ends. CDR1 is LGHDT, CDR2 YNNKEL, per germline (reference sequence). This CDR3 contains 14 residues. CDR3 residues: CASSQRGAGSEQFF. As DNA, the CDR3 is TGTGCCAGCAGCCAACGGGGGGCGGGAAGTGAGCAGTTCTTC.

CDR3 nucleotides: TGCGCCAGCAGCCAAGATCCCACAGGGGTGCCCTACGAGCAGTACTTC. It specifies CASSQDPTGVPYEQYF. V and J are TRBV4-3 and TRBJ2-7; 7 bases are a match to TRBD1. The V and J ends lost 0 bases and 2 bases, in that order; junction bases with no gene match: 7. This CDR3 region has 16 residues. Germline V gene data show CDR1 as LGHNA and CDR2 as YSLEER.

This chain joins TRBV6-2 or TRBV6-3 and TRBJ1-1; tentative D call: TRBD1 (5 bases). Germline CDR1 MNHEY, CDR2 SVGEGT. Deletions cut 7 bases from V and 0 bases from J, with 15 bases between. The length of the CDR3 is 15 residues. The CDR3: CASTPLAGMNTEAFF. CDR3 sequence (DNA): TGTGCCAGCACCCCTTTGGCAGGGATGAACACTGAAGCTTTCTTT.

Worth noting for this clone: The sample holds other DNA sequences that translate to the same CDR3. This rearrangement joins TRBV18 to TRBJ2-3; D unclear. V was trimmed by 3 bases and J by 0 bases, leaving 4 bases between them. Germline V gene data show CDR1 as KGHSH and CDR2 as LQKENI. CDR3 length: 13 amino acids. The CDR3 bases are TGTGCCAGCTCACCCCCGAGCACAGATACGCAGTATTTT. Its translation: CASSPPSTDTQYF.

The rearrangement joins TRBV7-9 to TRBJ1-5, with D maybe TRBD1 (5 bases). Between the trimmed V and J ends, which lost 4 bases and 1 base, there was a span of 11 bases. The CDR3 spans 15 residues. The germline V gene has CDR1 SEHNR and CDR2 FQNEAQ (reference sequence). CDR3 residues: CASSSSGGSNQPQHF. In nucleotides, the CDR3 is TGTGCCAGCAGCTCTAGCGGGGGAAGCAATCAGCCCCAGCATTTT.